This TCR beta chain emerged from a study of control samples from healthy donors and cancer patients. The CDR3 is 13 residues long. Trimming removed 4 bases at V and 7 bases at J, with 12 bases between. Germline CDR1 is KGHSH and CDR2 is LQKENI. Clones were sequenced by immunoSEQ multiplex PCR, and TCRdb holds only the in-frame ones, with some missing. The repertoire holds over 85,000 clones, with about 88% as singletons. The genes are TRBV18 and TRBJ2-3, with D perhaps given as TRBD1 or TRBD2 (5 bases each). This clonotype was sampled from a man between 65 and 85 years old with lung cancer. Sequences were obtained from PBMCs. The CDR3 loop is CASSHERGNTQYF. The CDR3 coding sequence is TGTGCCAGCTCACATGAGAGGGGAAATACGCAGTATTTT.